Sequencing of this T cell receptor beta chain was carried out in a study of CD4 T cells in relation to SARS-CoV-2 and coronaviruses. Overall study context: PBMCs were cultured with antigen for over nine days before TCR beta sequencing.

CDR3 length equals 15 residues. Germline V gene data show CDR1 as MNHNS and CDR2 as SASEGT. Trimming stripped 2 bases from V and 0 bases from J, with 10 bases between. Details on this clone: What it recognizes is unknown.

Before the COVID-19 pandemic, during about 2011-2019, CD4+ T cells were taken from unexposed donors. CD4+ T cells were isolated from the cells after 10 days of culture. Testing used SARS-CoV-2 S/N and four cold-coronavirus spikes on unexposed-donor CD4+ T cells, cells permitting. This table comes from immunoSEQ multiplex PCR, and its TCRdb copy is limited to in-frame clones, with some not included. The sample consists of 15,000 to 20,000 clones, 70% to 80% of them appearing once. The sequence came from a human donor in good health. The J gene is TRBJ1-1, the V gene TRBV6-1; D is possibly TRBD1 (5 bases). Source material: CD4+ T cells from PBMCs, cultured in vitro. CDR3 sequence: CASSEIRVMNTEAFF. CDR3 DNA: TGTGCCAGCAGTGAAATCAGGGTCATGAACACTGAAGCTTTCTTT.